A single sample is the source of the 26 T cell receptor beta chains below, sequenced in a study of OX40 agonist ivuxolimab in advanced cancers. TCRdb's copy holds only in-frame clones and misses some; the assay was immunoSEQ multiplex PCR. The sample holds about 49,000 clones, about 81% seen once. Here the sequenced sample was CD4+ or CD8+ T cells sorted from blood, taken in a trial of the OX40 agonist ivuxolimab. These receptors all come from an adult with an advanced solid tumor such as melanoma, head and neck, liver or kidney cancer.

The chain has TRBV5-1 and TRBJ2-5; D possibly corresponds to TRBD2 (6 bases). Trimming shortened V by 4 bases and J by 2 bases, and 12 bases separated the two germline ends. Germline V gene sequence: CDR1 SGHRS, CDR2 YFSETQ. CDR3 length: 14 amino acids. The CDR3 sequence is CASSPGLPQETQYF. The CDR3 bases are TGCGCCAGCAGCCCGGGACTCCCTCAAGAGACCCAGTACTTC.

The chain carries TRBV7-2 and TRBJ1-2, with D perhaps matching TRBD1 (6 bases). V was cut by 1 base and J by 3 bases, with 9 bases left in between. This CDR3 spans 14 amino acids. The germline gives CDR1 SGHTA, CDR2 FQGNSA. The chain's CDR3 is CASSLEQGDYGYTF. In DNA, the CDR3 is TGTGCCAGCAGCTTAGAACAGGGAGACTATGGCTACACCTTC.

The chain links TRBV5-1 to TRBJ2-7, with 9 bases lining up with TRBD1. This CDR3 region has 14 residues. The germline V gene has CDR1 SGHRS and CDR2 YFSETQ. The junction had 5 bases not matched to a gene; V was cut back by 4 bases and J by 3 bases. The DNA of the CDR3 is TGCGCCAGCAGCACGGGACAGGGCGTCTACGAGCAGTACTTC. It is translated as CASSTGQGVYEQYF.

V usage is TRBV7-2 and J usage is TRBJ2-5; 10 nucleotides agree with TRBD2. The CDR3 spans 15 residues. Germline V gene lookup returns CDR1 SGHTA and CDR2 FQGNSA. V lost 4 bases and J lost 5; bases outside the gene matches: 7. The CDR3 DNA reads TGTGCCAGCAGCTCACTAGCGGGAAATTGGGAGACCCAGTACTTC. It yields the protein CASSSLAGNWETQYF.

In DNA, the CDR3 is TGCGCCAGCAGCCGTACTAGGGCCCAGAACACTGAAGCTTTCTTT. Residues: CASSRTRAQNTEAFF. V gene TRBV4-3 combines with J gene TRBJ1-1; no definite D call. There are 15 residues in the CDR3. Trimming removed 4 bases at V and 1 base at J, with 13 bases between. CDR1 is LGHNA and CDR2 is YSLEER in the germline V gene.

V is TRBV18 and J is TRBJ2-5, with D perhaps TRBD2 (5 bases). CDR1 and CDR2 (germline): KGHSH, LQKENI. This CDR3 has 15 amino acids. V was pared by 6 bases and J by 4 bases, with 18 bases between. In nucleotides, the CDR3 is TGTGCCAGCTCCCCTACGGGTGGCCGGGGAGAGACCCAGTACTTC. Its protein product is CASSPTGGRGETQYF. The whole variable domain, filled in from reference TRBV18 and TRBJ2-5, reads NAGVMQNPRHLVRRRGQEARLRCSPMKGHSHVYWYRQLPEEGLKFMVYLQKENIIDESGMPKERFSAEFPKEGPSILRIQQVVRGDSAAYFCASSPTGGRGETQYFGPGTRLLVL.

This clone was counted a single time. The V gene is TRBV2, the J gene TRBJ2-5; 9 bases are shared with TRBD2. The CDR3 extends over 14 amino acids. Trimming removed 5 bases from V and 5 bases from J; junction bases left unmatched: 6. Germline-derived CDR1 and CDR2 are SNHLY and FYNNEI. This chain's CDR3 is CASSPSGRTETQYF. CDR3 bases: TGTGCCAGCAGTCCGAGCGGGAGGACGGAGACCCAGTACTTC.

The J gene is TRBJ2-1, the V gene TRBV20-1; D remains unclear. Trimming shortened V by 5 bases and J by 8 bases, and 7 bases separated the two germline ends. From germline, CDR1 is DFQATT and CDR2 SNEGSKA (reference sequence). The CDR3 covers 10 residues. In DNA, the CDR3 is TGCAGTGCTGAACGATATGAGCAGTTCTTC. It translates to CSAERYEQFF.

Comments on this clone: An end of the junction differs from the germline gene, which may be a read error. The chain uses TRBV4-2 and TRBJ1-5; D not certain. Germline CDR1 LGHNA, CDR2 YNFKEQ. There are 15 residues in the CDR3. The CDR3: CASSQERRTVQPQHF. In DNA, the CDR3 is TGTGCCAGCAGTCAAGAGAGACGTACGGTCCAGCCCCAGCATTTT.

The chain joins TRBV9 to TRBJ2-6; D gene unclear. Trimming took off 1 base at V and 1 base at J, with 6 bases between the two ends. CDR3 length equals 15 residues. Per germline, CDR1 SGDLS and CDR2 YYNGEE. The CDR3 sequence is CASSVLRSGANVLTF. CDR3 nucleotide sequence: TGTGCCAGCAGCGTATTACGGTCTGGGGCCAACGTCCTGACTTTC. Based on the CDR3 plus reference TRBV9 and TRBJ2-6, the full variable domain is DSGVTQTPKHLITATGQRVTLRCSPRSGDLSVYWYQQSLDQGLQFLIQYYNGEERAKGNILERFSAQQFPDLHSELNLSSLELGDSALYFCASSVLRSGANVLTFGAGSRLTVL.

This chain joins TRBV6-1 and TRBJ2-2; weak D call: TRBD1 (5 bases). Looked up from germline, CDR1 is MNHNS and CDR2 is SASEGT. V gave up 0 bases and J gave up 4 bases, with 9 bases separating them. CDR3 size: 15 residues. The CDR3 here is CASSEADDSTGELFF. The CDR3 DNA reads TGTGCCAGCAGTGAAGCTGATGACAGCACCGGGGAGCTGTTTTTT.

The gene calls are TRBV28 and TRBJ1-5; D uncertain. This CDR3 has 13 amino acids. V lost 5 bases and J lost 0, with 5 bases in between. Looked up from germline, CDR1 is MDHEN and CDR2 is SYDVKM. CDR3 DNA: TGTGCCAGCAGTCCCGATAGCAATCAGCCCCAGCATTTT. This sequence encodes CASSPDSNQPQHF.

The CDR3 sequence is CATSGGVYSGANVLTF. The CDR3 region has the DNA TGTGCCACCAGCGGAGGGGTGTACTCTGGGGCCAACGTCCTGACTTTC. This chain joins TRBV15 and TRBJ2-6, with D perhaps TRBD2 (6 bases). V lost 5 bases to trimming and J lost 0 bases, with 11 bases between them. The CDR3 runs to 16 residues. Germline assignment: CDR1 LNHNV and CDR2 YYDKDF (reference sequence).

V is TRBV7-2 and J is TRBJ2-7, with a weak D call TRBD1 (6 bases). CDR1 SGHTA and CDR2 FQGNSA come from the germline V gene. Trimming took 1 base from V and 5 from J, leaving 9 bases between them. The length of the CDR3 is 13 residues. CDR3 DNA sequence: TGTGCCAGCAGCTTAGTATCAGGGGACGAGCAGTACTTC. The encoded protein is CASSLVSGDEQYF.

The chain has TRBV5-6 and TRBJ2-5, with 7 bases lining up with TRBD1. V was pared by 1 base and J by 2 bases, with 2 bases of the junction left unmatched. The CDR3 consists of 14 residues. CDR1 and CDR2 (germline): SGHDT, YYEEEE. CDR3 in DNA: TGTGCCAGCAGCTTGACAGGGGCACAAGAGACCCAGTACTTC. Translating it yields CASSLTGAQETQYF.

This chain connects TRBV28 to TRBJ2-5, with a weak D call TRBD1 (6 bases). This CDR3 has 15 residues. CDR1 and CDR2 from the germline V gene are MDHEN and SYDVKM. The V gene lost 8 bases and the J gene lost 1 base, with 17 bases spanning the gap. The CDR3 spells CASLPRGQLQETQYF. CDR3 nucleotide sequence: TGTGCCAGCCTCCCCCGCGGACAGCTCCAAGAGACCCAGTACTTC.

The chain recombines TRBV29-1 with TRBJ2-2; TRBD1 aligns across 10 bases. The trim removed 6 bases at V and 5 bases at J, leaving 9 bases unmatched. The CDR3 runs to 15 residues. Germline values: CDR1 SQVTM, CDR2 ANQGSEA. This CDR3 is CSVYDRGRRTGELFF. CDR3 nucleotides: TGCAGCGTCTACGACAGGGGGCGCCGGACCGGGGAGCTGTTTTTT.

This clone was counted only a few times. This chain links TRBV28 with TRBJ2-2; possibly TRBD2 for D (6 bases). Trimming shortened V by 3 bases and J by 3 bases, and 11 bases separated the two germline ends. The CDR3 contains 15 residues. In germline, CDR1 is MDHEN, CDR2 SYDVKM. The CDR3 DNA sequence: TGTGCCAGCAGTTTCGGACTATTCCACACCGGGGAGCTGTTTTTT. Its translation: CASSFGLFHTGELFF.

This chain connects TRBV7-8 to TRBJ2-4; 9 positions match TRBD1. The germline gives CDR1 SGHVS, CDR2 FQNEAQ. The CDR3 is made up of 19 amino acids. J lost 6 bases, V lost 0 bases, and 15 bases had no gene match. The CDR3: CASSLASRKGQGLRNIQYF. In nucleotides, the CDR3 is TGTGCCAGCAGCTTAGCGAGTAGGAAAGGACAGGGGCTGAGAAACATTCAGTACTTC.

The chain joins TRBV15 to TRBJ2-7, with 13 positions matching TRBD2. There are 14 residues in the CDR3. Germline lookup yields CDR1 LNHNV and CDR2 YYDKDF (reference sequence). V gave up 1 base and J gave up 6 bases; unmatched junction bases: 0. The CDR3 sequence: CATSRGLAGGEQYF. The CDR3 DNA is TGTGCCACCAGCAGAGGACTAGCGGGAGGCGAGCAGTACTTC.

CDR3 sequence reads: CASSLETGGYNEQFF. The CDR3 DNA reads as TGTGCCAGCAGCTTAGAGACAGGGGGTTACAATGAGCAGTTCTTC. The chain employs TRBV7-2 and TRBJ2-1, with TRBD1 identical over 9 bases. The germline V gene has CDR1 SGHTA and CDR2 FQGNSA. After removal of 1 base from V and 4 bases from J, the junction contained 2 bases not matched to a gene. The CDR3 runs to 15 residues.

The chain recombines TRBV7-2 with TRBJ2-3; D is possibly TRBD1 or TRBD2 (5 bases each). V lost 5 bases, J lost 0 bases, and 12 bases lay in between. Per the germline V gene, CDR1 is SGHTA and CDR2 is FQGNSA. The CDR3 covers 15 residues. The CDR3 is CASSLQGRSTDTQYF. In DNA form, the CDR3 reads TGTGCCAGCAGCCTCCAGGGACGTAGCACAGATACGCAGTATTTT.

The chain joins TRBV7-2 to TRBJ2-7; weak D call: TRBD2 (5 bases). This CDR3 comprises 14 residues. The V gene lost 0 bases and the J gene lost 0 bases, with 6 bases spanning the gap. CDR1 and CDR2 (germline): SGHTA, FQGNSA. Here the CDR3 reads CASSLARGSYEQYF. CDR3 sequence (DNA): TGTGCCAGCAGCTTAGCCCGGGGCTCCTACGAGCAGTACTTC.

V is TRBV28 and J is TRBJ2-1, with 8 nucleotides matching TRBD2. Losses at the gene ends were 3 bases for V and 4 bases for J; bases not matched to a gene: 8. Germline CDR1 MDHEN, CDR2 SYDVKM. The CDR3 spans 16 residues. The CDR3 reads CASSLASGYPYNEQFF. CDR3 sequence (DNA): TGTGCCAGCAGTTTGGCTAGCGGGTATCCTTACAATGAGCAGTTCTTC.

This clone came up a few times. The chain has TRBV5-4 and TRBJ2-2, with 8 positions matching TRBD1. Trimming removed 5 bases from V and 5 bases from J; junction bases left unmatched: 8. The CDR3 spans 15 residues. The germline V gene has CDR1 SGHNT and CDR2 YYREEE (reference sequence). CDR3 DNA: TGTGCCAGCAGACCTGACAGGGGAGAAACCGGGGAGCTGTTTTTT. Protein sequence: CASRPDRGETGELFF.

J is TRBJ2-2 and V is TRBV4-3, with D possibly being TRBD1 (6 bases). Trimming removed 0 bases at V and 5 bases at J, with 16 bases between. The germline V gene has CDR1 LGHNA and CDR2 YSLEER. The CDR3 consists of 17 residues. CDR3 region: CASSQDGARGSTGELFF. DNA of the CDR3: TGCGCCAGCAGCCAAGATGGGGCCAGGGGTAGTACCGGGGAGCTGTTTTTT.